This is a list of T cell receptor beta chains from one sample in a study of T cell repertoires in cytomegalovirus infection. Via MiXCR, TCRdb re-called the reads, giving one row per CDR3 protein. Among under 800,000 distinct CDR3 sequences listed, 20% to 30% were seen once. The sample taken for sequencing was CD8+ T cells from PBMCs. Receptors were obtained from a human donor in good health (CMV status not recorded). Some clones in this sample may be carry-over from other donors' samples. Both conserved end residues are part of each CDR3. Each record gives: CDR3 protein, CDR3 DNA, V gene, clone size, D gene, J gene. D genes are given only for firm matches. Rows may omit the clone size; those that give it use once, few, many or a size class.

CSAKSALSSYNSPIHF	TGCAGTGCTAAGTCAGCCCTGAGCTCCTATAATTCACCCATCCACTTT	TRBV20-1	-	-	TRBJ1-6
CASSFDRQETQYF	TGTGCCAGCAGTTTTGACAGGCAAGAGACCCAGTACTTC	TRBV12-3/TRBV12-4	many	-	TRBJ2-5
CSVVGASYNEQFF	TGCAGCGTTGTCGGGGCCTCCTACAATGAGCAGTTCTTC	TRBV29-1	many	-	TRBJ2-1
CASGAGTSGGNEQFF	TGTGCCAGCGGCGCCGGGACTAGCGGTGGGAATGAGCAGTTCTTC	TRBV5-8	-	TRBD2	TRBJ2-1
CASSDLQGTDTQYF	TGTGCCAGCAGTGACCTGCAGGGCACAGATACGCAGTATTTT	TRBV2	many	-	TRBJ2-3
CASTLNPGQPYEQYF	TGTGCCAGCACCTTGAACCCGGGACAGCCCTACGAGCAGTACTTC	TRBV7-2	many	TRBD1	TRBJ2-7
CASSYFLRTGLNGDTEAFF	TGTGCCAGCAGTTACTTTCTTCGGACAGGCCTTAACGGGGACACTGAAGCTTTCTTT	TRBV6-5	-	TRBD1	TRBJ1-1
CASSSREGSNYGYTF	TGTGCCAGCAGTTCCCGGGAGGGGTCTAACTATGGCTACACCTTC	TRBV28	many	-	TRBJ1-2
CASSGYQGYEQYF	TGTGCCAGCAGCGGTTATCAGGGTTACGAGCAGTACTTC	TRBV7-9	-	-	TRBJ2-7
CASSVGDGELFF	TGTGCCAGCAGCGTCGGGGACGGGGAGCTGTTTTTT	TRBV13	few	-	TRBJ2-2
CASSYSGVGTGELFF	TGTGCCAGCAGTTACAGCGGGGTGGGCACCGGGGAGCTGTTTTTT	TRBV7-6	many	TRBD2	TRBJ2-2
CASGGGEGGGGELFF	TGTGCTAGTGGTGGAGGGGAAGGGGGCGGCGGGGAGCTGTTTTTT	TRBV12-5	-	-	TRBJ2-2
CASSYLGDTDTQYF	TGTGCCAGCAGCTACCTAGGGGACACAGATACGCAGTATTTT	TRBV7-3	many	-	TRBJ2-3
CASSLATGLGRYTEAFF	TGTGCCAGCAGCTTAGCGACAGGGTTGGGGAGGTACACTGAAGCTTTCTTT	TRBV7-2	many	TRBD1	TRBJ1-1
CASSLYGGEETQYF	TGTGCCAGCAGCTTATACGGGGGGGAAGAGACCCAGTACTTC	TRBV7-8	-	TRBD2	TRBJ2-5
CASSARQKTDTQYF	TGTGCCAGCAGCGCCCGACAGAAAACAGATACGCAGTATTTT	TRBV7-2	many	-	TRBJ2-3
CASSLTVGFVTEAFF	TGTGCCAGCAGCCTTACCGTCGGGTTTGTCACTGAAGCTTTCTTT	TRBV7-8	many	-	TRBJ1-1
CASKSAGGGQGANTEAFF	TGTGCCAGCAAGTCGGCTGGTGGTGGACAGGGGGCGAACACTGAAGCTTTCTTT	TRBV27	few	TRBD1	TRBJ1-1
CSARATGISYEQYF	TGCAGTGCTAGAGCTACAGGTATCTCCTACGAGCAGTACTTC	TRBV20-1	-	-	TRBJ2-7
CSAREWSRADEQYF	TGCAGTGCTAGAGAATGGAGCAGGGCAGACGAGCAGTACTTC	TRBV20-1	few	-	TRBJ2-7
CASSTPGQAYEQYF	TGTGCCAGCAGCACCCCGGGACAGGCTTACGAGCAGTACTTC	TRBV7-9	-	TRBD1	TRBJ2-7
CASSQEGGVFFYNEQFF	TGTGCCAGCAGCCAAGAAGGTGGGGTTTTTTTCTACAATGAGCAGTTCTTC	TRBV14	-	-	TRBJ2-1
CASSQDPRYNEQFF	TGCGCCAGCAGCCAAGATCCGCGTTACAATGAGCAGTTCTTC	TRBV4-3	many	-	TRBJ2-1
CASPGREGGKDTQYF	TGTGCCAGCCCCGGGCGAGAAGGGGGCAAAGATACGCAGTATTTT	TRBV2	-	TRBD1	TRBJ2-3
CASSSRVGFSTDTQYF	TGTGCCAGCAGCTCCCGGGTTGGGTTTAGCACAGATACGCAGTATTTT	TRBV11-2	few	-	TRBJ2-3
CASSPPLLAANTGELFF	TGTGCCAGCAGCCCGCCCTTACTAGCGGCGAACACCGGGGAGCTGTTTTTT	TRBV12-3/TRBV12-4	-	TRBD2	TRBJ2-2
CASSLDGGATETQYF	TGTGCCAGCAGCTTAGATGGGGGGGCCACAGAGACCCAGTACTTC	TRBV7-3	once	-	TRBJ2-5
CASSPSQLVRPGELFF	TGTGCCAGCTCACCATCGCAGTTAGTTCGTCCCGGGGAGCTGTTTTTT	TRBV18	few	-	TRBJ2-2
CVLSGELFF	TGTGTCCTATCCGGGGAGCTGTTTTTT	TRBV19	few	-	TRBJ2-2
CASSQGPGHNGYTF	TGTGCCAGCAGCCAAGGTCCGGGACATAATGGCTACACCTTC	TRBV7-9	-	-	TRBJ1-2
CASAMGAPSAYNEQFF	TGTGCCAGCGCCATGGGGGCCCCGTCGGCTTACAATGAGCAGTTCTTC	TRBV2	few	-	TRBJ2-1
CASRHGGAGAFF	TGTGCCAGCCGGCACGGGGGGGCCGGAGCTTTCTTT	TRBV28	-	-	TRBJ1-1
CASTSHSGLAGGTSTDTQYF	TGTGCCAGCACCTCACACTCAGGACTAGCGGGGGGGACTAGCACAGATACGCAGTATTTT	TRBV27	few	TRBD2	TRBJ2-3
CASSYFSQGRDEQFF	TGTGCCAGCAGTTACTTCTCCCAGGGTAGGGATGAGCAGTTCTTC	TRBV6-6	few	-	TRBJ2-1
CASRHSSEGYTF	TGTGCCAGCAGACACTCCTCGGAGGGCTACACCTTC	TRBV5-6	-	-	TRBJ1-2
CASTPRVNEQFF	TGTGCCAGCACCCCGCGGGTCAATGAGCAGTTCTTC	TRBV2	-	-	TRBJ2-1
CASSQVTGPQSTDTQYF	TGCGCCAGCAGCCAGGTTACCGGGCCTCAGAGCACAGATACGCAGTATTTT	TRBV4-1	many	-	TRBJ2-3
CASSVSTAGRDTGELFF	TGTGCCAGCAGCGTTAGTACAGCCGGCAGAGACACCGGGGAGCTGTTTTTT	TRBV7-4	-	-	TRBJ2-2
CSASGANVLTF	TGCAGTGCTTCTGGGGCCAACGTCCTGACTTTC	TRBV20-1	-	-	TRBJ2-6
CASSLARDRGPEETQYF	TGTGCCAGCAGCTTAGCAAGAGACAGGGGCCCCGAAGAGACCCAGTACTTC	TRBV7-6	many	TRBD1	TRBJ2-5